Listed here is a single T cell receptor (beta chain). The material for each subset, its genomic DNA, was split evenly across several immunoSEQ plates. Repertoires were generated with immunoSEQ multiplex PCR, while TCRdb's copy carries only in-frame clones and drops some. The sample yields around 2.1 million clones, about 93% seen once. CDR1 is MDHEN and CDR2 is SYDVKM in the germline V gene. This CDR3 comprises 16 residues. V lost 6 bases to trimming and J lost 3 bases, with 20 bases between them. The record originates from a study of shared clonotypes between healthy human individuals. Naive CD8 isolation took CD45RO-negative cells positively selected for CCR7 and excluded terminally differentiated effector memory CD45RA+ cells.

Specimen: naive CD8+ T cells from PBMCs. The genes are TRBV28 and TRBJ2-5, with D perhaps TRBD2 (7 bases). The sequence was obtained from a man between 18 and 35 years old in good health. Some clones in this sample may be carry-over from other donors' samples. The CDR3 protein is CASRPRGGGGKETQYF. As DNA, the CDR3 is TGTGCCAGCAGGCCCCGGGGAGGGGGGGGAAAAGAGACCCAGTACTTC. The whole variable domain, remainder taken from reference TRBV28 and TRBJ2-5, is DVKVTQSSRYLVKRTGEKVFLECVQDMDHENMFWYRQDPGLGLRLIYFSYDVKMKEKGDIPEGYSVSREKKERFSLILESASTNQTSMYLCASRPRGGGGKETQYFGPGTRLLVL.